This T cell receptor beta chain came from a study of T cell responses to AZD1222 COVID-19 vaccine. Comments on this clone: The antigen is unknown.

The data were produced by immunoSEQ multiplex PCR, yet TCRdb's version contains in-frame clones alone and is incomplete. The repertoire consists of 100,000 to 140,000 clones, with about 89% occurring once and the leading ten covering about 6.6%. Regarding the study as a whole: Rises in breadth and depth of Spike-specific TCRs came after two AZD1222 doses.

The CDR3 is made up of 14 amino acids. J was trimmed by 3 bases and V by 5 bases; bases with no gene match: 6. Germline V gene lookup returns CDR1 MNHEY and CDR2 SMNVEV (reference sequence). The origin of this receptor is an adult in good health. The gene calls are TRBV27 and TRBJ2-7; 8 bases are shared with TRBD1. Here the sequenced sample was peripheral blood, taken on day 0 of AZD1222 vaccination. CDR3 sequence: CASSPAGTGYEQYF. The CDR3 DNA reads as TGTGCCAGCAGTCCCGCCGGGACAGGCTACGAGCAGTACTTC.